One and the same sample provided the 22 T cell receptor beta chains below, sequenced in a study of T cell responses to AZD1222 COVID-19 vaccine. Generated by immunoSEQ multiplex PCR, the TCRdb table keeps only in-frame clones and is missing some. The table includes roughly 120,000 clones, about 88% detected once. The source material was peripheral blood, sampled on day 0 of AZD1222 vaccination. The receptor set was obtained from an adult in good health.

The genes are TRBV5-5 and TRBJ2-4, with D uncertain. V was shortened by 0 bases and J by 1 base, with 5 bases between the two germline ends. Germline V gene data show CDR1 as SGHKS and CDR2 as YYEKEE (reference sequence). CDR3 length: 14 amino acids. The CDR3 DNA follows: TGTGCCAGCAGCTTGGGCCTGGCCAAAAACATTCAGTACTTC. Protein product: CASSLGLAKNIQYF.

The chain links TRBV6-5 to TRBJ1-5; TRBD1 aligns across 10 bases. The V and J ends lost 6 bases and 2 bases, in that order; junction bases with no gene match: 4. This CDR3 is 15 amino acids long. Germline-derived CDR1 and CDR2 are MNHEY and SVGAGI. CDR3 loop: CASRSGTGGNQPQHF. CDR3 bases: TGTGCCAGCAGATCCGGGACAGGGGGCAATCAGCCCCAGCATTTT.

The CDR3 protein is CASSDDIRVVYGYTF. In DNA form, the CDR3 reads TGTGCCAGCAGCGACGACATCCGGGTGGTCTATGGCTACACCTTC. The J gene is TRBJ1-2, the V gene TRBV7-9; D gene uncertain. The CDR3 has 15 residues. CDR1 and CDR2 (germline): SEHNR, FQNEAQ (reference sequence). Trimming cost V 5 bases and J 4 bases, with 17 bases left between them.

Notes on this clone: This same CDR3 is encoded by further DNA sequences in the sample. The chain combines TRBV6-5 with TRBJ1-1; 9 bases are a match to TRBD1. The CDR3 extends over 13 amino acids. Per germline, CDR1 MNHEY and CDR2 SVGAGI. Losses at the gene ends were 6 bases for V and 2 bases for J; bases not matched to a gene: 1. The CDR3, as DNA: TGTGCCAGCAGGGACAGGGGCAACACTGAAGCTTTCTTT. The encoded protein is CASRDRGNTEAFF.

CDR3 sequence: CASTSGGSYEQYF. The CDR3 bases are TGTGCCAGTACTAGCGGGGGTTCCTACGAGCAGTACTTC. The rearrangement links TRBV7-8 to TRBJ2-7; 11 positions agree with TRBD2. Unmatched junction bases numbered 2, after V lost 9 bases and J lost 1 base. The CDR3 has 13 amino acids. Germline lookup yields CDR1 SGHVS and CDR2 FQNEAQ. The entire variable domain, with the rest obtained from reference TRBV7-8 and TRBJ2-7, is as follows: GAGVSQSPRYKVAKRGQDVALRCDPISGHVSLFWYQQALGQGPEFLTYFQNEAQLDKSGLPSDRFFAERPEGSVSTLKIQRTQQEDSAVYLCASTSGGSYEQYFGPGTRLTVT.

Only a few counts were recorded for this clone. This chain uses TRBV3-1 (or the pseudogene TRBV3-2) with TRBJ1-2; 8 bases are shared with TRBD1. With V trimmed by 8 bases and J by 8 bases, 10 bases remained unmatched. There are 13 residues in the CDR3. CDR1 LGHDT and CDR2 YNNKEL come from the germline V gene (reference sequence). CDR3 protein: CASGGQGFFGYTF. The DNA of the CDR3 is TGTGCCAGCGGCGGACAGGGTTTTTTCGGCTACACCTTC.

This rearrangement joins TRBV7-9 to TRBJ2-3, with D unclear. V lost 3 bases and J lost 0, with 10 bases in between. The V gene's germline CDR1 is SEHNR and CDR2 FQNEAQ (reference sequence). CDR3 length equals 15 residues. In DNA form, the CDR3 reads TGTGCCAGCAGCTTTGGGGTGTCTAGCACAGATACGCAGTATTTT. The encoded protein is CASSFGVSSTDTQYF.

This clone was detected only once. The chain recombines TRBV20-1 with TRBJ1-2; D is unresolved. CDR1 is DFQATT and CDR2 is SNEGSKA in the germline V gene (reference sequence). Trimming stripped 3 bases from V and 8 bases from J, with 13 bases between. The CDR3 is made up of 12 amino acids. The CDR3 DNA is TGCAGTGCTAGTCTCCCGGGCCGGGGCTACACCTTC. It encodes CSASLPGRGYTF.

This clone was recorded a few times. The chain couples TRBV2 to TRBJ1-6; 8 bases agree with TRBD1. Germline CDR1 is SNHLY and CDR2 is FYNNEI. CDR3 size: 15 residues. Trimming took 5 bases from V and 6 from J; bases not matched to a gene: 6. CDR3 sequence: CASSPTRGRNSPLHF. DNA for the CDR3: TGTGCCAGCAGTCCTACCAGGGGGCGTAATTCACCCCTCCACTTT.

CDR3 amino acids: CASSLGLAEGADTQYF. CDR3 coding DNA: TGCGCCAGCAGCTTGGGGCTAGCGGAGGGGGCAGATACGCAGTATTTT. This chain links TRBV5-1 with TRBJ2-3; weak D call: TRBD2 (7 bases). Germline assignment: CDR1 SGHRS and CDR2 YFSETQ. The V end lost 0 bases, the J end lost 4 bases, and 15 bases lay between the germline ends. This CDR3 is built from 16 residues.

The rearrangement links TRBV6-4 to TRBJ1-1, with D unclear. The germline V and J ends were trimmed by 4 bases and 0 bases, with 6 bases remaining between them. The CDR3 has 13 amino acids. Germline V gene data show CDR1 as MRHNA and CDR2 as SNTAGT. The CDR3 region is CASSAMVNTEAFF. The CDR3 DNA sequence: TGTGCCAGCAGTGCTATGGTGAACACTGAAGCTTTCTTT.

This clone showed up just a few times. J is TRBJ2-7 and V is TRBV11-1, with 10 bases that match TRBD1. V gave up 3 bases and J gave up 5 bases; unmatched junction bases: 4. CDR1 is SGHAT and CDR2 is FQDESV in the germline V gene (reference sequence). This CDR3 has 14 amino acids. The CDR3 DNA is TGTGCCAGCAGCTTTTTAGGACAGGGGGACGAGCAGTACTTC. This translates into CASSFLGQGDEQYF.

Points on this clone: Germline and junction disagree at one end, which may indicate a read error. This chain joins TRBV11-2 and TRBJ2-1; 10 bases match TRBD2. The CDR3 sequence is 16 residues long. Germline CDR1 and CDR2: SGHAT and FQNNGV. The CDR3 sequence: CASSLAGTSAYNAQFF. As DNA, the CDR3 is TGTGCCAGCAGCTTAGCAGGGACTAGCGCTTACAATGCGCAGTTCTTC.

The chain joins TRBV7-8 to TRBJ2-2; D is perhaps TRBD1 or TRBD2 (5 bases each). The V end was cut by 3 bases, the J end by 6 bases, with 14 bases between. Germline-derived CDR1 and CDR2 are SGHVS and FQNEAQ. The CDR3 sequence is 15 residues long. The CDR3 coding sequence is TGTGCCAGCAGCTTCGGGACGACTTATTCCGGGGAGCTGTTTTTT. Residues: CASSFGTTYSGELFF.

This sequence joins TRBV6-5 and TRBJ1-4; D unresolved. The CDR3 contains 16 residues. The germline V gene has CDR1 MNHEY and CDR2 SVGAGI. The germline V and J ends were trimmed by 2 bases and 3 bases, with 13 bases remaining between them. For the CDR3, the DNA is TGTGCCAGCAGTTACGACGGATTGAAAGCTAATGAAAAACTGTTTTTT. Its translation is CASSYDGLKANEKLFF.

This chain joins TRBV7-3 and TRBJ1-3, with 9 bases identical to TRBD1. CDR3 size: 16 residues. The germline CDR1 and CDR2 sequences are SGHTA and FQGTGA. V lost 3 bases, J lost 2 bases, and 5 bases stayed unmatched. This CDR3 reads CASSLTGTGTGNTIYF. The CDR3 region has the DNA TGTGCCAGCAGCTTGACGGGGACAGGGACTGGAAACACCATATATTTT.

The chain links TRBV28 to TRBJ1-2, with no clear D. Trimming took off 6 bases at V and 4 bases at J, with 12 bases between the two ends. The germline CDR1 and CDR2 sequences are MDHEN and SYDVKM. This CDR3 has 13 amino acids. CDR3 sequence: CASSRSTVYGYTF. CDR3 sequence (DNA): TGTGCCAGCAGCCGATCGACGGTCTATGGCTACACCTTC.

The chain links TRBV5-1 to TRBJ2-5, with 7 bases aligning to TRBD2. This CDR3 spans 15 amino acids. CDR1 is SGHRS, CDR2 YFSETQ, per germline. The junction had 11 bases not matched to a gene; V was cut back by 6 bases and J by 3 bases. The CDR3 region is CASIRGGTNEETQYF. The DNA for the CDR3 is TGCGCCAGCATCCGGGGTGGGACTAACGAAGAGACCCAGTACTTC.

The CDR3 region is CASGGSGRLSHNEQFF. The CDR3 DNA is TGTGCTAGTGGTGGCTCGGGACGCCTGAGCCACAATGAGCAGTTCTTC. The V and J genes are TRBV12-5 and TRBJ2-1; D may correspond to TRBD1 or TRBD2 (5 bases each). Germline V gene data show CDR1 as LGHNT and CDR2 as FRNRAP. CDR3 length equals 16 residues. Trimming pared 5 bases from V and 5 bases from J, leaving 19 bases between.

V usage is TRBV7-2 and J usage is TRBJ1-1; D gene unclear. This CDR3 is built from 13 residues. From germline, CDR1 is SGHTA and CDR2 FQGNSA. The germline V and J ends were trimmed by 3 bases and 1 base, with 6 bases remaining between them. CDR3 coding DNA: TGTGCCAGCAGCTTTAGACAGAACACTGAAGCTTTCTTT. Translated: CASSFRQNTEAFF.

This clone was seen a handful of times. The gene calls are TRBV4-2 and TRBJ1-2, with 9 bases that match TRBD1. V lost 4 bases, J lost 3 bases, and 3 bases stayed unmatched. CDR1 LGHNA and CDR2 YNFKEQ come from the germline V gene. CDR3 size: 14 residues. The CDR3 bases are TGTGCCAGCAGCCGGGGACAGGGAGACTATGGCTACACCTTC. Protein product: CASSRGQGDYGYTF.

For the CDR3, the DNA is TGTGCCAGCAGCAAAGTAGGACAGGCCGTTAGCTCCTACGAGCAGTACTTC. As protein: CASSKVGQAVSSYEQYF. The chain recombines TRBV21-1 with TRBJ2-7; TRBD1 is taken as the D call from the table, unchecked against the DNA. TRBV21-1 is listed as a pseudogene. The CDR3 consists of 17 residues.